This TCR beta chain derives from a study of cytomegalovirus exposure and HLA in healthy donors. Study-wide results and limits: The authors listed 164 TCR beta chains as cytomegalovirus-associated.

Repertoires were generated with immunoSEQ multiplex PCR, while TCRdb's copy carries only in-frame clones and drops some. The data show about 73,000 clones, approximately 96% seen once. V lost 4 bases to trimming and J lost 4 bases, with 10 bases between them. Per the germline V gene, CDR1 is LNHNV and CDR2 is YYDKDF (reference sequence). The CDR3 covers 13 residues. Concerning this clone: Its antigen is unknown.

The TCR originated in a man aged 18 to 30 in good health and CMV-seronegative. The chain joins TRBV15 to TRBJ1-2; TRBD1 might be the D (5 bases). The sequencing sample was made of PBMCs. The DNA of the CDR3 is TGTGCCACCAGCATCACAGGTAGCTATGGCTACACCTTC. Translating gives CATSITGSYGYTF.